The rows below give T cell receptor beta chains drawn from one sample of a study of PD-1 blockade in classical Hodgkin lymphoma. The protocol was immunoSEQ multiplex PCR, while the TCRdb copy is restricted to in-frame clones and leaves out a portion. The repertoire consists of 25,000 to 35,000 clones, with around three quarters occurring once and the leading ten covering 3.9%. The specimen comprised peripheral blood mononuclear cells (PBMCs), sampled before the fourth cycle of nivolumab. These receptors came from a human donor with classical Hodgkin lymphoma. Each CDR3 is given with its conserved first and last residue. Fields, in order: V gene, D gene, J gene, clone size, CDR3 protein, CDR3 DNA. The D gene is left open where the match is weak. Not every row has a clone size; where given, it reads once, few, many or a size class.

>TRBV19|-|TRBJ2-5|-
CASSIEEAAETQYF
TGTGCCAGTAGTATTGAAGAGGCGGCAGAGACCCAGTACTTC
>TRBV5-8|-|TRBJ2-5|-
CASSLLGAETQYF
TGTGCCAGCAGCTTGCTGGGGGCAGAGACCCAGTACTTC
>TRBV29-1|-|TRBJ2-2|-
CSVLANTGELFF
TGCAGCGTTTTAGCGAACACCGGGGAGCTGTTTTTT
>TRBV4-3|TRBD1|TRBJ2-1|-
CASSQGLTGVNEQFF
TGCGCCAGCAGCCAAGGCCTGACAGGGGTCAATGAGCAGTTCTTC
>TRBV9|TRBD2|TRBJ2-3|-
CASSPRLAGSSDTQYF
TGTGCCAGCAGCCCCCGGCTAGCGGGGAGTTCAGATACGCAGTATTTT
>TRBV25-1|TRBD1|TRBJ2-3|-
CASSEFRTGRITDTQYF
TGTGCCAGCAGTGAATTTCGGACAGGGAGGATCACAGATACGCAGTATTTT
>TRBV7-2|TRBD2|TRBJ2-7|once
CASTPGALAGGVQYF
TGTGCCAGCACGCCAGGAGCCCTAGCGGGGGGTGTGCAGTACTTC
>TRBV30|-|TRBJ2-7|-
CAWSVLWNEQYF
TGTGCCTGGAGTGTACTGTGGAATGAGCAGTACTTC
>TRBV7-2|-|TRBJ2-7|-
CASSHSRAYEQYF
TGTGCCAGCAGCCATAGCAGGGCCTACGAGCAGTACTTC
>TRBV27|-|TRBJ2-7|-
CASSLSSPLEAQSHYEQYF
TGTGCCAGCAGTTTATCCTCCCCACTAGAGGCCCAGTCCCACTACGAGCAGTACTTC
>TRBV5-5|-|TRBJ1-1|-
CASSLLVNTEAFF
TGTGCCAGCAGCTTGCTAGTGAACACTGAAGCTTTCTTT
>TRBV4-3|-|TRBJ1-1|-
CASSQDGGEMAFF
TGCGCCAGCAGCCAAGACGGGGGGGAGATGGCTTTCTTT
>TRBV4-3|-|TRBJ1-1|-
CASSQASTANTEAFF
TGCGCCAGCAGCCAGGCCTCTACAGCAAACACTGAAGCTTTCTTT
>TRBV7-9|TRBD1|TRBJ1-2|-
CASSSGTGWLEGYTF
TGTGCCAGCAGCTCCGGGACAGGATGGCTGGAGGGCTACACCTTC
>TRBV2|-|TRBJ1-1|medium-sized
CASSEESTGKAFF
TGTGCCAGCAGTGAAGAGAGCACAGGGAAAGCTTTCTTT
>TRBV19|-|TRBJ1-5|-
CASNVGGFSNQPQHF
TGTGCCAGTAATGTCGGAGGATTTAGCAATCAGCCCCAGCATTTT